Only one count was recorded for the clone carrying this TCR beta chain. This record comes from a study of blood T cell repertoires in COVID-19. Germline CDR1 is MGHDK and CDR2 is SYGVNS. The V segment lost 6 bases and the J segment 3 bases; nucleotides outside the gene matches: 10. This CDR3 spans 15 amino acids. Sequencing used immunoSEQ multiplex PCR; TCRdb keeps in-frame clones, though not all of them. Of under 200,000 clones listed, 65% to 85% are singletons. The genes are TRBV25-1 and TRBJ2-5; 7 nucleotides match TRBD1. This receptor was identified in a man aged 65-85 years with active or convalescent COVID-19. Sequencing used peripheral blood. The CDR3 protein is CASRKTGQLKETQYF. In DNA, the CDR3 is TGTGCCAGCAGGAAGACGGGACAGCTGAAAGAGACCCAGTACTTC.